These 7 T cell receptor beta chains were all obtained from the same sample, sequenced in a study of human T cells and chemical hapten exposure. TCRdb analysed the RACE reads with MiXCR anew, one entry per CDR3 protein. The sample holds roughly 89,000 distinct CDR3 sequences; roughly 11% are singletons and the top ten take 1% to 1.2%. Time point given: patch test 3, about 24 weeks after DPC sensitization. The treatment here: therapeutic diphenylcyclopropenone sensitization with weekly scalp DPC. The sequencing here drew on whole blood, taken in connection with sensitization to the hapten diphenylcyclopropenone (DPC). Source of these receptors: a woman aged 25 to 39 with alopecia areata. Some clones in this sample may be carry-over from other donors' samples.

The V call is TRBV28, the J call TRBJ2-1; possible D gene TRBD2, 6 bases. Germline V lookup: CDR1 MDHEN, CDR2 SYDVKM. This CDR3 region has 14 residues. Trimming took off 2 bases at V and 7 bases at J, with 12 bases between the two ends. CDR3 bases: TGTGCCAGCAGTTTAGCGGAAGCGGGTAATGAGCAGTTCTTC. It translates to CASSLAEAGNEQFF. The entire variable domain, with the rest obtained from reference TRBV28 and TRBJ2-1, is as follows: DVKVTQSSRYLVKRTGEKVFLECVQDMDHENMFWYRQDPGLGLRLIYFSYDVKMKEKGDIPEGYSVSREKKERFSLILESASTNQTSMYLCASSLAEAGNEQFFGPGTRLTVL.

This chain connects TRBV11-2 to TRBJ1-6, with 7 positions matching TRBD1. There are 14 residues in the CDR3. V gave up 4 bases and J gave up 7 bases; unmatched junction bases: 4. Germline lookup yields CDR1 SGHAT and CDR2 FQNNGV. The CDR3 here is CASSSTGTNSPLHF. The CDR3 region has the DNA TGTGCCAGCAGCTCGACAGGGACGAATTCACCCCTCCACTTT. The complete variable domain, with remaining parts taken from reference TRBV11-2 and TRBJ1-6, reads EAGVAQSPRYKIIEKRQSVAFWCNPISGHATLYWYQQILGQGPKLLIQFQNNGVVDDSQLPKDRFSAERLKGVDSTLKIQPAKLEDSAVYLCASSSTGTNSPLHFGNGTRLTVT.

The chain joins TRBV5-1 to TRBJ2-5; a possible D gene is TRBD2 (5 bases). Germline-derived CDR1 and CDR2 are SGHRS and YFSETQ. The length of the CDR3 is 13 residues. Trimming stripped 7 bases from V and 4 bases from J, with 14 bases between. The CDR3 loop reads CASRPDGVETQYF. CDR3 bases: TGCGCCAGCCGACCCGACGGGGTAGAGACCCAGTACTTC.

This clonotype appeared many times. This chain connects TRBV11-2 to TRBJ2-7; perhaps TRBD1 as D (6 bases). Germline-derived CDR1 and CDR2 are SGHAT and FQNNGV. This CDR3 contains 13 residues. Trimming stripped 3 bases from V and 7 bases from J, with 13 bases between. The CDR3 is CASSFSRGGEQYV. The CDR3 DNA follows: TGTGCCAGCAGCTTTTCCAGGGGCGGTGAGCAGTACGTC.

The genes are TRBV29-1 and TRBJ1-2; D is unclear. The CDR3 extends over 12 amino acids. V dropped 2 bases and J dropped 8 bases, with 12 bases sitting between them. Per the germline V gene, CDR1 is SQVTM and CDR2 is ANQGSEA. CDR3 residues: CSVEWASEGYTF. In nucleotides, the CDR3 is TGCAGCGTTGAATGGGCCTCGGAGGGCTACACCTTC.

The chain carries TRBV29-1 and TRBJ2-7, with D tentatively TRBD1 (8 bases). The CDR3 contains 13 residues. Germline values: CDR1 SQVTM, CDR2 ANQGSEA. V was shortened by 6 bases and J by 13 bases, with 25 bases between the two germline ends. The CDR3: CSVTGGVDSARYF. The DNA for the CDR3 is TGCAGCGTAACAGGGGGGGTCGATTCCGCGCGCTACTTC.

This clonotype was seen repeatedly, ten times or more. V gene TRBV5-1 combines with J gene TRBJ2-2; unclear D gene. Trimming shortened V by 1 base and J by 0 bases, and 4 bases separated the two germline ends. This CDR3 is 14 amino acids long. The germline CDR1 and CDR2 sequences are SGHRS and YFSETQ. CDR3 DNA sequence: TGCGCCAGCAGCTTGACGGCGAACACCGGGGAGCTGTTTTTT. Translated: CASSLTANTGELFF.